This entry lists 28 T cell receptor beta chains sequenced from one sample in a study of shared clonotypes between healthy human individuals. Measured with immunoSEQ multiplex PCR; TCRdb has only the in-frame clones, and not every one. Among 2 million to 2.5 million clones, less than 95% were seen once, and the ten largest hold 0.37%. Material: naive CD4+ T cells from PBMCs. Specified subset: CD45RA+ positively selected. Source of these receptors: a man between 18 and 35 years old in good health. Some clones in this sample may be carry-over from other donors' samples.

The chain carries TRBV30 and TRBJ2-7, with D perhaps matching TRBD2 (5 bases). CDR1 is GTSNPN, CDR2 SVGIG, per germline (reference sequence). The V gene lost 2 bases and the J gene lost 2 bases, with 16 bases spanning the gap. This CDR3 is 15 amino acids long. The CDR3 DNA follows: TGTGCCTGGAGTCTTCGGACGGGGAGAGCCTACGAGCAGTACTTC. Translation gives CAWSLRTGRAYEQYF. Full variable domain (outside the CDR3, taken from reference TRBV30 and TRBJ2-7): SQTIHQWPATLVQPVGSPLSLECTVEGTSNPNLYWYRQAAGRGLQLLFYSVGIGQISSEVPQNLSASRPQDRQFILSSKKLLLSDSGFYLCAWSLRTGRAYEQYFGPGTRLTVT.

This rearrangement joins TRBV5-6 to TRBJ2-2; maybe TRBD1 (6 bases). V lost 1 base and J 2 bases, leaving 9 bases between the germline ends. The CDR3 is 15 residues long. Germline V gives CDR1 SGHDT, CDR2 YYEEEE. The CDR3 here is CASSLPGDNTGELFF. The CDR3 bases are TGTGCCAGCAGCTTGCCAGGGGATAACACCGGGGAGCTGTTTTTT.

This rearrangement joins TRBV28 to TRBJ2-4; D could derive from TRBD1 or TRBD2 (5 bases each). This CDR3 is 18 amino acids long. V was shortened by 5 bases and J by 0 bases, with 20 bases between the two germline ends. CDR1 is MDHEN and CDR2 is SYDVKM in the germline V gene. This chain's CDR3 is CASSLPPGHILAKNIQYF. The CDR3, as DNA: TGTGCCAGCAGTCTCCCCCCGGGGCATATTCTAGCCAAAAACATTCAGTACTTC.

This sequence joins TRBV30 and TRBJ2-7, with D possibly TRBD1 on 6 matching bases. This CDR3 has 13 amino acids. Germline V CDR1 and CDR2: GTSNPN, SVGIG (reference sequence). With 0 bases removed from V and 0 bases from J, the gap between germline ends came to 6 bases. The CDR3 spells CAWSVQGSYEQYF. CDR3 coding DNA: TGTGCCTGGAGTGTACAGGGCTCCTACGAGCAGTACTTC. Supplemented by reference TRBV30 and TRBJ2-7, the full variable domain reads SQTIHQWPATLVQPVGSPLSLECTVEGTSNPNLYWYRQAAGRGLQLLFYSVGIGQISSEVPQNLSASRPQDRQFILSSKKLLLSDSGFYLCAWSVQGSYEQYFGPGTRLTVT.

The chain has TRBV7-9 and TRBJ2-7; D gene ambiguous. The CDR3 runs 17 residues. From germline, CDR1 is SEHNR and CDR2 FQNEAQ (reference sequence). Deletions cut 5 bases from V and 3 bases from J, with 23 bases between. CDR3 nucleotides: TGTGCCAGCAGCCCGCCTACACGGGCCGAAGAGGACTACGAGCAGTACTTC. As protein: CASSPPTRAEEDYEQYF.

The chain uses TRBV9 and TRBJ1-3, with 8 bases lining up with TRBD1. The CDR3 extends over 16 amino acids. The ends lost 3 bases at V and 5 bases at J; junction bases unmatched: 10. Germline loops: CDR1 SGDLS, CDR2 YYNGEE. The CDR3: CASSGEAGTGRNTIYF. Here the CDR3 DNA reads TGTGCCAGCAGCGGAGAGGCTGGGACAGGCCGAAACACCATATATTTT.

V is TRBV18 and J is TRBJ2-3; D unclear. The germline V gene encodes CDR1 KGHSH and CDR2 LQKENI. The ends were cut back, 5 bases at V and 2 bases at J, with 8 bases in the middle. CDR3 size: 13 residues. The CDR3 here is CASSSPSTDTQYF. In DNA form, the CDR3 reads TGTGCCAGCTCATCCCCTTCCACAGATACGCAGTATTTT. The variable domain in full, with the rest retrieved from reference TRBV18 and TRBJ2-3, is NAGVMQNPRHLVRRRGQEARLRCSPMKGHSHVYWYRQLPEEGLKFMVYLQKENIIDESGMPKERFSAEFPKEGPSILRIQQVVRGDSAAYFCASSSPSTDTQYFGPGTRLTVL.

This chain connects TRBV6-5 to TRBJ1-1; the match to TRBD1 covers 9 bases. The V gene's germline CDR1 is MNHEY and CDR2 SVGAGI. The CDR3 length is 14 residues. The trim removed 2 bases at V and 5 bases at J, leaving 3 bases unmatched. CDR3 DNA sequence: TGTGCCAGCAGTTACGGGGACAGGGCGACTGAAGCTTTCTTT. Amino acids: CASSYGDRATEAFF.

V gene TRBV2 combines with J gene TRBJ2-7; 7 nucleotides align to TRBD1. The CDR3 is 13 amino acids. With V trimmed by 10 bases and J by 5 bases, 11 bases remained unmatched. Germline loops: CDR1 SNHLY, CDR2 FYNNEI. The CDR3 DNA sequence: TGTGCCATTAAAACGGGACAGTGGGACGAGCAGTACTTC. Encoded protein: CAIKTGQWDEQYF. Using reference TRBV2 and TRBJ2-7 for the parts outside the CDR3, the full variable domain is EPEVTQTPSHQVTQMGQEVILRCVPISNHLYFYWYRQILGQKVEFLVSFYNNEISEKSEIFDDQFSVERPDGSNFTLKIRSTKLEDSAMYFCAIKTGQWDEQYFGPGTRLTVT.

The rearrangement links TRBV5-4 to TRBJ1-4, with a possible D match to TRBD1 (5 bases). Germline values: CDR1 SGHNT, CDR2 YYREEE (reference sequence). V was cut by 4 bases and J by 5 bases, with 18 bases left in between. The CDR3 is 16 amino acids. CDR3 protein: CASSPGQSPGNEKLFF. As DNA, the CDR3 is TGTGCCAGCAGCCCGGGGCAGTCACCTGGAAATGAAAAACTGTTTTTT. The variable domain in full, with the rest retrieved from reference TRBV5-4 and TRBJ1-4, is ETGVTQSPTHLIKTRGQQVTLRCSSQSGHNTVSWYQQALGQGPQFIFQYYREEENGRGNFPPRFSGLQFPNYSSELNVNALELDDSALYLCASSPGQSPGNEKLFFGSGTQLSVL.

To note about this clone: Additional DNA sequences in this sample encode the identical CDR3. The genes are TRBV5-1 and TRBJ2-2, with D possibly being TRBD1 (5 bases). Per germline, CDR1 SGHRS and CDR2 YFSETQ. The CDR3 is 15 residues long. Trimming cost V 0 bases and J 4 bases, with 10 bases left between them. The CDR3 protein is CASSLAGQGTGELFF. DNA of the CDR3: TGCGCCAGCAGCTTGGCTGGCCAGGGCACCGGGGAGCTGTTTTTT.

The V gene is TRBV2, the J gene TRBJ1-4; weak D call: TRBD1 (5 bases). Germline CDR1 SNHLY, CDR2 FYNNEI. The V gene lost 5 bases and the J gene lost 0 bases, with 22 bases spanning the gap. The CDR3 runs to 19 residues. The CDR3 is CASSPLPTENYSTNEKLFF. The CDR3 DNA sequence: TGTGCCAGCAGTCCTCTACCGACAGAAAACTATTCAACTAATGAAAAACTGTTTTTT.

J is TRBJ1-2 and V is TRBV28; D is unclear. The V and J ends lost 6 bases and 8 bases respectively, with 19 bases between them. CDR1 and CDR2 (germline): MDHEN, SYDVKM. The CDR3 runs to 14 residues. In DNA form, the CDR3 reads TGTGCCAGCAGCACGGGCCAGAGGACGGACGGCTACACCTTC. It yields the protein CASSTGQRTDGYTF.

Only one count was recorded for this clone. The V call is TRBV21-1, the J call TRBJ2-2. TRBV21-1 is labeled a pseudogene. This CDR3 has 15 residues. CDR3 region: CASSPIRPGPGELFF. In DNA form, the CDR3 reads TGTGCCAGCAGCCCGATACGCCCGGGACCCGGGGAGCTGTTTTTT.

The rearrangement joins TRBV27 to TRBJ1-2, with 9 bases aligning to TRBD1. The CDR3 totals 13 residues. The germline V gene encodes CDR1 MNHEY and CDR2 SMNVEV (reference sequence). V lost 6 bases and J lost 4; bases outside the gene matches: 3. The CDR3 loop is CASRLGQGYGYTF. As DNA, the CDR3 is TGTGCCAGCAGACTGGGACAGGGCTATGGCTACACCTTC.

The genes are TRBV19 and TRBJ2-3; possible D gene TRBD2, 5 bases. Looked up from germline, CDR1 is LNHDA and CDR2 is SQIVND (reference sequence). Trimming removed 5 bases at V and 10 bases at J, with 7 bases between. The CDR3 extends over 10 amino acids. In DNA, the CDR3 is TGTGCCAGTAGTGGGAGAGCGCAGTATTTT. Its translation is CASSGRAQYF.

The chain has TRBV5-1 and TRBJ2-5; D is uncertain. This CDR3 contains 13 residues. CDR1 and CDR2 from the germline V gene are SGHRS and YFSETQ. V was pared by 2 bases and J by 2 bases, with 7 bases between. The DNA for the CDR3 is TGCGCCAGCAGCTTCATACCTCAAGAGACCCAGTACTTC. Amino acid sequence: CASSFIPQETQYF.

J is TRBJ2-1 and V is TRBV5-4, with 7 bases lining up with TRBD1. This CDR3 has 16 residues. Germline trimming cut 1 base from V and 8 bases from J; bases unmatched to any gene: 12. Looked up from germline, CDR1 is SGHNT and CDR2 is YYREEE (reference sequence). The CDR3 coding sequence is TGTGCCAGCAGCTTGTTAGCAGGGTCAACAGGGGATGAGCAGTTCTTC. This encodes CASSLLAGSTGDEQFF.

As DNA, the CDR3 is TGCGCCAGCAGCTTGGGAGTCCCGGGACCCGGGGAGCTGTTTTTT. Its protein product is CASSLGVPGPGELFF. The V call is TRBV5-1, the J call TRBJ2-2; D is tentatively TRBD1 or TRBD2 (5 bases each). The CDR3 spans 15 residues. The V gene's germline CDR1 is SGHRS and CDR2 YFSETQ. V was cut by 0 bases and J by 6 bases, with 12 bases left in between.

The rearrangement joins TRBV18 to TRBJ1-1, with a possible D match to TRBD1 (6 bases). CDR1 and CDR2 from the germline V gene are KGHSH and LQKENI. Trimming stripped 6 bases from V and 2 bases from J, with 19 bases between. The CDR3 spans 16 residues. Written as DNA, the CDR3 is TGTGCCAGCTCCACGAGGGGACAAGGGATAAACACTGAAGCTTTCTTT. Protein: CASSTRGQGINTEAFF.

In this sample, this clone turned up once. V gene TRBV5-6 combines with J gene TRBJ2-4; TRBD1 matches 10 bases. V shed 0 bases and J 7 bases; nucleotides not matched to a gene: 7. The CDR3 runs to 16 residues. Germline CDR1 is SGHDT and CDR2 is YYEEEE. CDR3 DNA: TGTGCCAGCAGCTTGGCGCAGACAGGGGGCAGGAACATTCAGTACTTC. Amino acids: CASSLAQTGGRNIQYF.

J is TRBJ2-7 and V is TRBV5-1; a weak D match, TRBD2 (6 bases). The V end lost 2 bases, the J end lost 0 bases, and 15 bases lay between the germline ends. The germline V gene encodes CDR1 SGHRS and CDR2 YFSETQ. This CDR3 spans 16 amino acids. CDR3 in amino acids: CASSLSSGYYSYEQYF. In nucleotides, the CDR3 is TGCGCCAGCAGCTTAAGTAGCGGATACTACTCCTACGAGCAGTACTTC. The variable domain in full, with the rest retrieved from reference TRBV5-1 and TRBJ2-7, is KAGVTQTPRYLIKTRGQQVTLSCSPISGHRSVSWYQQTPGQGLQFLFEYFSETQRNKGNFPGRFSGRQFSNSRSEMNVSTLELGDSALYLCASSLSSGYYSYEQYFGPGTRLTVT.

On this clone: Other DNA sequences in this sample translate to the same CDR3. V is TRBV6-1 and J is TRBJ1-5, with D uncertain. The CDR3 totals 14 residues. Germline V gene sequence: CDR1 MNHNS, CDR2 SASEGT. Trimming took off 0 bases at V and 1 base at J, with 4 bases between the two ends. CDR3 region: CASSEAVSNQPQHF. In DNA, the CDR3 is TGTGCCAGCAGTGAAGCTGTGAGCAATCAGCCCCAGCATTTT.

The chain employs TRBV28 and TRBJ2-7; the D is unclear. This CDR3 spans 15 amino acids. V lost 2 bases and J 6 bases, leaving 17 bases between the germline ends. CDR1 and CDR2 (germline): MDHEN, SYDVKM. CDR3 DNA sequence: TGTGCCAGCAGTTTACCAGGCCGCTCGGCTACCGAGCAGTACTTC. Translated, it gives CASSLPGRSATEQYF.

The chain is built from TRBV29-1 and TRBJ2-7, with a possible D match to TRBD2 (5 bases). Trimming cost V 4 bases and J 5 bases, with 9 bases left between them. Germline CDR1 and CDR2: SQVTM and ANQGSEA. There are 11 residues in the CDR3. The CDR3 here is CSVGLTNEQYF. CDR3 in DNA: TGCAGCGTTGGACTAACTAACGAGCAGTACTTC.

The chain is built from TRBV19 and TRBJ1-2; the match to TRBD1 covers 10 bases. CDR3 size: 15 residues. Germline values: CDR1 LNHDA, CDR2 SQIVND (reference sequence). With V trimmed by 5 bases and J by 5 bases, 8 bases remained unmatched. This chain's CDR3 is CASSVQGTGDYGYTF. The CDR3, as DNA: TGTGCCAGTAGTGTGCAAGGGACAGGGGATTATGGCTACACCTTC.

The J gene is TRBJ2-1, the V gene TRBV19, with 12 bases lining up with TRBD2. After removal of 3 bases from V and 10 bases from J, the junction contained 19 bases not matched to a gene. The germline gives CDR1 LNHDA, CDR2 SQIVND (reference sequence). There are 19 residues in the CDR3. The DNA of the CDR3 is TGTGCCAGTAGTATCCCCCTTCGGACTAGCGGGACACTTAAAAAAGAGCAGTTCTTC. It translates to CASSIPLRTSGTLKKEQFF.

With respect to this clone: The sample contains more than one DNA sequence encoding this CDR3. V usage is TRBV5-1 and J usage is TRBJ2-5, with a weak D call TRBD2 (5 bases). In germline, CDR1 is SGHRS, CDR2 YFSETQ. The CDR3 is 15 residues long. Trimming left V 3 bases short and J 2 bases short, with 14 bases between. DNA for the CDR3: TGCGCCAGCAGCTCATCAGGTACTAGTCAAGAGACCCAGTACTTC. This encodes CASSSSGTSQETQYF.